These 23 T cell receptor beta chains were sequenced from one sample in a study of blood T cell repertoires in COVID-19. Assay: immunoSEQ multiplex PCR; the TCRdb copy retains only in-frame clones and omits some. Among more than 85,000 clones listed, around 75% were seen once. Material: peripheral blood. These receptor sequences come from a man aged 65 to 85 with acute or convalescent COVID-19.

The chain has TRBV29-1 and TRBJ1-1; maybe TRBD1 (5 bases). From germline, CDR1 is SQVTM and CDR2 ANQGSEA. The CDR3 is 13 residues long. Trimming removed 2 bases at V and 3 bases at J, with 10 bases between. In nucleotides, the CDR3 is TGCAGCGTTGAAAGGAGGGGTTACACTGAAGCTTTCTTT. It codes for CSVERRGYTEAFF.

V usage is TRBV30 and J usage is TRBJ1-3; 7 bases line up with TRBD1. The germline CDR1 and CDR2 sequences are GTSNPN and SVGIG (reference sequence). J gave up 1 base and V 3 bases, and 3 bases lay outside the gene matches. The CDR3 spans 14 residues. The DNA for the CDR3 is TGTGCCTGGAGGCGGGACAGATCTGGAAACACCATATATTTT. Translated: CAWRRDRSGNTIYF. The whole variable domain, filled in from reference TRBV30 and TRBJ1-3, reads SQTIHQWPATLVQPVGSPLSLECTVEGTSNPNLYWYRQAAGRGLQLLFYSVGIGQISSEVPQNLSASRPQDRQFILSSKKLLLSDSGFYLCAWRRDRSGNTIYFGEGSWLTVV.

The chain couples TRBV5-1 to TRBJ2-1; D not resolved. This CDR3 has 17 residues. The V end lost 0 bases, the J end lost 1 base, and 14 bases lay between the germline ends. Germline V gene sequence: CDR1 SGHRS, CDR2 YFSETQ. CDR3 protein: CASSLASVTGSYNEQFF. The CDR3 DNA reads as TGCGCCAGCAGCTTGGCTTCGGTCACGGGTTCCTACAATGAGCAGTTCTTC. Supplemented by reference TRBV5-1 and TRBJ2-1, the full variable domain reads KAGVTQTPRYLIKTRGQQVTLSCSPISGHRSVSWYQQTPGQGLQFLFEYFSETQRNKGNFPGRFSGRQFSNSRSEMNVSTLELGDSALYLCASSLASVTGSYNEQFFGPGTRLTVL.

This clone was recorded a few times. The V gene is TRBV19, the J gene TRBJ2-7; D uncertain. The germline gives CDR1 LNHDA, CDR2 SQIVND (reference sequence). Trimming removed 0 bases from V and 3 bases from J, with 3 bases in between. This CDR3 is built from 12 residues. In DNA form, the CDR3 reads TGTGCCAGTAGTATAGACCACTACGAGCAGTACTTC. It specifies CASSIDHYEQYF.

The CDR3 region is CASHQSNTGELFF. CDR3 nucleotides: TGTGCCAGCCATCAGTCGAACACCGGGGAGCTGTTTTTT. The chain combines TRBV18 with TRBJ2-2; D is undetermined. The length of the CDR3 is 13 residues. V shed 8 bases and J shed 0 bases, with 7 bases lying between them. Germline CDR1 reads KGHSH; CDR2 reads LQKENI.

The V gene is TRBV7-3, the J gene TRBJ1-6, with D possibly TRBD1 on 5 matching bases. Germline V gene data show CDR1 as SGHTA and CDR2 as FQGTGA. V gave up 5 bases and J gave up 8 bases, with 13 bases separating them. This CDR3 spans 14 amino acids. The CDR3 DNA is TGTGCCAGCAGCCTACGGGGGTGGGATTCACCCCTCCACTTT. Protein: CASSLRGWDSPLHF.

DNA of the CDR3: TGTGCCTGGAGCACCCACGGGGAACAGCCCCAGCATTTT. It specifies CAWSTHGEQPQHF. The V and J genes are TRBV30 and TRBJ1-5, with D hard to call. Germline loops: CDR1 GTSNPN, CDR2 SVGIG (reference sequence). The CDR3 contains 13 residues. V lost 3 bases and J 7 bases, leaving 13 bases between the germline ends.

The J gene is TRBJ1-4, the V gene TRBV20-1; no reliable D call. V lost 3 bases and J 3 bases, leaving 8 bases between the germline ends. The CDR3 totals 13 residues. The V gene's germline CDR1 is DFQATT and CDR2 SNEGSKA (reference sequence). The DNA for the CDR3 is TGCAGTGCTAGTACGGGATCTAATGAAAAACTGTTTTTT. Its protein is CSASTGSNEKLFF.

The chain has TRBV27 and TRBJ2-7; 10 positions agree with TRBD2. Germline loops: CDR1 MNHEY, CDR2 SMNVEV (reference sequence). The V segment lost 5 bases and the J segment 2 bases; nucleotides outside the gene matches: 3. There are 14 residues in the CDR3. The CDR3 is CASSPLAGAYEQYF. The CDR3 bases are TGTGCCAGCAGTCCCCTAGCGGGGGCCTACGAGCAGTACTTC.

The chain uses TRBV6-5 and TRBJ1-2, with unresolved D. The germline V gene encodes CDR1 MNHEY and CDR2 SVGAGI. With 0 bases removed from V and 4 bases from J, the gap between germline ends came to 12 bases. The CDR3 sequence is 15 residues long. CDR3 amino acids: CASSYSPGSSYGYTF. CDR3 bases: TGTGCCAGCAGTTACTCCCCGGGGTCATCCTATGGCTACACCTTC.

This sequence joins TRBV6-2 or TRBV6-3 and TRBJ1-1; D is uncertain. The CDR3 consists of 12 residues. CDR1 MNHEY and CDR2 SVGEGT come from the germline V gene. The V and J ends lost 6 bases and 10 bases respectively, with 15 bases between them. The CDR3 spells CASSLTAGGAFF. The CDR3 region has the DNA TGTGCCAGCAGCCTGACGGCGGGCGGAGCTTTCTTT.

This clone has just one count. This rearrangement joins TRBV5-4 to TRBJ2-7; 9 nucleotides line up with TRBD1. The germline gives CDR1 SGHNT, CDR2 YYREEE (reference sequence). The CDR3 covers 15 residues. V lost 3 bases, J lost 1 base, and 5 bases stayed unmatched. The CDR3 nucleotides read TGTGCCAGCAGCTCCGAACAGGGGGCGTCCTACGAGCAGTACTTC. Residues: CASSSEQGASYEQYF.

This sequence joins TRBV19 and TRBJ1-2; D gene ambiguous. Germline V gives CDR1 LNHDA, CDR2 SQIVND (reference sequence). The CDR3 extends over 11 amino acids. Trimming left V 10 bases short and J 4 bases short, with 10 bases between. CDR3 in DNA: TGTGCCACTGGGAGTAGCTATGGCTACACCTTC. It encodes CATGSSYGYTF.

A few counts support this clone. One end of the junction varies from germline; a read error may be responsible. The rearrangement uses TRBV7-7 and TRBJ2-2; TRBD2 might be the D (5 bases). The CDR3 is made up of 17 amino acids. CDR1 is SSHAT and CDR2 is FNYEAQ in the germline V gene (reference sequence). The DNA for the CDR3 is TGTGCTAGCAGCCGCCGGTCGGGCGGGTTGAACACCGGGGAGCTGTTTTTT. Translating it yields CASSRRSGGLNTGELFF.

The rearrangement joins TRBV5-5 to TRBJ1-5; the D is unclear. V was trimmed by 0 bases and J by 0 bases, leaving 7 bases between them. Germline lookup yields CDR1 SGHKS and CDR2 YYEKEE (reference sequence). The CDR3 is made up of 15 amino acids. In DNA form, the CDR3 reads TGTGCCAGCAGCTTGGGGGAGCTTAGCAATCAGCCCCAGCATTTT. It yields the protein CASSLGELSNQPQHF.

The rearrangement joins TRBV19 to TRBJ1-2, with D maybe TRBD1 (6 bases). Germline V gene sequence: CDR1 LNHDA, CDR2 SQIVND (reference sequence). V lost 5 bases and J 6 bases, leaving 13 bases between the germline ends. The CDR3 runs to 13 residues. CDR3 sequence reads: CASSVQGSHGYTF. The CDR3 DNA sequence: TGTGCCAGTAGTGTACAGGGATCCCATGGCTACACCTTC.

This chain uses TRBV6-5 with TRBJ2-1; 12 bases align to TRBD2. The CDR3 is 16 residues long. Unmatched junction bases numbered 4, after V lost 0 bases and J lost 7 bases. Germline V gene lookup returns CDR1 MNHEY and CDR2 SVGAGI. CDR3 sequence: CASSYSYTSGRNEQFF. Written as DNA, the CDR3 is TGTGCCAGCAGTTACTCGTATACTAGCGGGAGGAATGAGCAGTTCTTC.

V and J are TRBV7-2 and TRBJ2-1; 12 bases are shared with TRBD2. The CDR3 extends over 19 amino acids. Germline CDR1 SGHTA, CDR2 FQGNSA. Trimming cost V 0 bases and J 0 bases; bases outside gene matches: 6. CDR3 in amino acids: CASSLAGLAGRSSYNEQFF. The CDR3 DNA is TGTGCCAGCAGCTTAGCCGGACTAGCGGGAAGGAGCTCCTACAATGAGCAGTTCTTC. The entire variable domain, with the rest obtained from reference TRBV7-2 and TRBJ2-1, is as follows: GAGVSQSPSNKVTEKGKDVELRCDPISGHTALYWYRQSLGQGLEFLIYFQGNSAPDKSGLPSDRFSAERTGGSVSTLTIQRTQQEDSAVYLCASSLAGLAGRSSYNEQFFGPGTRLTVL.

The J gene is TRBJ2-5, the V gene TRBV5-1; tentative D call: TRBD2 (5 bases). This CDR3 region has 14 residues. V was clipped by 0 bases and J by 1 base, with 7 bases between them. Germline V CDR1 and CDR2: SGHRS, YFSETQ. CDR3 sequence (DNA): TGCGCCAGCAGCTTGGGTAGCGCCCAAGAGACCCAGTACTTC. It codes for CASSLGSAQETQYF.

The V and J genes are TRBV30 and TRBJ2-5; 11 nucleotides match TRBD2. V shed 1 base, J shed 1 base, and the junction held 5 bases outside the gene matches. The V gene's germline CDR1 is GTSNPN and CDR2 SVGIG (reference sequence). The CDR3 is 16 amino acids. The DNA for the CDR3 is TGTGCCTGGAGTGCGTTGACTAGCGGGATCCAAGAGACCCAGTACTTC. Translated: CAWSALTSGIQETQYF.

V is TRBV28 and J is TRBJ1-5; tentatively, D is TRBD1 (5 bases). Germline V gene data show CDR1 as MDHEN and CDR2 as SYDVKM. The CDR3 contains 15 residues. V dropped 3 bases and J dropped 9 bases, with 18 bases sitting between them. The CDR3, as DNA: TGTGCCAGCAGTTTCCGGGGGACCCGAGGGCTGCCCCAGCATTTT. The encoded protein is CASSFRGTRGLPQHF.

CDR3 bases: TGTGCCAGCAGCTCAGCGGGACTACCCGCCTACAATGAGCAGTTCTTC. Amino acid sequence: CASSSAGLPAYNEQFF. V gene TRBV7-3 combines with J gene TRBJ2-1, with 7 positions matching TRBD2. Trimming cost V 4 bases and J 2 bases; bases outside gene matches: 8. This CDR3 region has 16 residues. Germline lookup yields CDR1 SGHTA and CDR2 FQGTGA.

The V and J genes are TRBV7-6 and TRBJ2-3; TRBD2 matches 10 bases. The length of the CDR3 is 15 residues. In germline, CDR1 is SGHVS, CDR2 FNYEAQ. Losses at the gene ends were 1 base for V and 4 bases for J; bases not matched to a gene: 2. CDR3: CASSLGAGGADTQYF. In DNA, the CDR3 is TGTGCCAGCAGCTTAGGAGCGGGAGGGGCAGATACGCAGTATTTT.